These 6 T cell receptor beta chains originate from one sample sequenced in a study of OX40 agonist ivuxolimab in advanced cancers. Using immunoSEQ multiplex PCR, the repertoire was profiled, and TCRdb retains in-frame clones only, with some absent. The sample contains some 13,000 clones, approximately 72% of which appear only once. The source material was CD4+ or CD8+ T cells sorted from blood, sampled in a trial of the OX40 agonist ivuxolimab. Every receptor here comes from an adult with an advanced solid tumor such as melanoma, head and neck, liver or kidney cancer.

The chain uses TRBV9 and TRBJ2-1, with a possible D match to TRBD2 (7 bases). Germline CDR1 reads SGDLS; CDR2 reads YYNGEE. The CDR3 is 14 amino acids. Between the trimmed V and J ends, which lost 0 bases and 7 bases, there was a span of 11 bases. CDR3 loop: CASSVGGGRNEQFF. CDR3 DNA sequence: TGTGCCAGCAGCGTAGGGGGGGGCAGAAATGAGCAGTTCTTC.

This rearrangement joins TRBV7-9 to TRBJ2-7; 8 positions match TRBD1. Per the germline V gene, CDR1 is SEHNR and CDR2 is FQNEAQ (reference sequence). CDR3 length: 14 residues. The J segment lost 7 bases and the V segment lost 5 bases, leaving 10 bases of the junction unmatched. CDR3 amino acids: CASSPVQGAWEQYF. CDR3 sequence (DNA): TGTGCCAGCAGCCCCGTTCAGGGGGCTTGGGAGCAGTACTTC. Variable domain in full (rest from reference TRBV7-9 and TRBJ2-7): DTGVSQNPRHKITKRGQNVTFRCDPISEHNRLYWYRQTLGQGPEFLTYFQNEAQLEKSRLLSDRFSAERPKGSFSTLEIQRTEQGDSAMYLCASSPVQGAWEQYFGPGTRLTVT.

The J gene is TRBJ2-2, the V gene TRBV10-3; weak D call: TRBD2 (6 bases). The length of the CDR3 is 16 residues. Trimming left V 4 bases short and J 6 bases short, with 18 bases between. The germline V gene encodes CDR1 ENHRY and CDR2 SYGVKD. CDR3 sequence (DNA): TGTGCCATCAGTGGAGAGGCGGGGAGAATCGCCGGGGAGCTGTTTTTT. It encodes CAISGEAGRIAGELFF.

V gene TRBV10-1 combines with J gene TRBJ2-7; 9 bases are a match to TRBD1. Trimming cost V 2 bases and J 5 bases; bases outside gene matches: 13. This CDR3 spans 17 amino acids. Germline CDR1 is WNHNN and CDR2 is SYGVQD (reference sequence). The CDR3 protein is CASSEKTPGQGRDEQYF. As DNA, the CDR3 is TGCGCCAGCAGTGAGAAAACTCCGGGACAGGGTAGGGACGAGCAGTACTTC.

The genes are TRBV29-1 and TRBJ2-7; D remains unclear. Germline V gene sequence: CDR1 SQVTM, CDR2 ANQGSEA. The ends were cut back, 6 bases at V and 4 bases at J, with 7 bases in the middle. The CDR3 loop spans 10 amino acids. The CDR3 spells CSVLTYEQYF. The CDR3 DNA reads as TGCAGCGTCCTTACTTACGAGCAGTACTTC.

This clone was detected once. The gene calls are TRBV4-1 and TRBJ1-1; maybe TRBD1 (5 bases). The CDR3 is 15 residues long. V was pared by 0 bases and J by 4 bases, with 12 bases between. Per germline, CDR1 MGHRA and CDR2 YSYEKL. As DNA, the CDR3 is TGCGCCAGCAGCCAAGATGTAGGAAGGGGCACTGAAGCTTTCTTT. This translates into CASSQDVGRGTEAFF.